These T cell receptor beta chains were read from a single sample in a study of blood T cell repertoires in COVID-19. Sequencing used immunoSEQ multiplex PCR; TCRdb keeps in-frame clones, though not all of them. The table records 250,000 to 300,000 clones, 85% of them present only once. Sequences were obtained from peripheral blood. The receptor source for this set is a middle-aged man with active or convalescent COVID-19. The CDR3 runs from the conserved cysteine through the conserved F or W. D genes are given only for firm matches. The size of a clone is reported for some rows only, either as once, few or many, or as a class for expanded clones.

abundance | j_gene | d_gene | v_gene | CDR3aa | CDR3nt
- | TRBJ1-2 | - | TRBV30 | CAWSRAGLVYGYTF | TGTGCCTGGAGCCGAGCGGGGCTAGTCTATGGCTACACCTTC
- | TRBJ2-1 | - | TRBV7-8 | CASSLRQGSDEQFF | TGTGCCAGCAGCTTAAGGCAGGGATCGGATGAGCAGTTCTTC
- | TRBJ2-2 | TRBD1 | TRBV7-3 | CASSPSRDRGNTGELFF | TGTGCCAGCAGCCCCTCCCGGGACAGGGGTAACACCGGGGAGCTGTTTTTT
- | TRBJ2-7 | - | TRBV19 | CASSSFDEQYF | TGTGCCAGTAGTTCGTTTGACGAGCAGTACTTC
- | TRBJ2-2 | - | TRBV18 | CASSFGTPGRELFF | TGTGCCAGCTCATTCGGGACTCCGGGCCGGGAGCTGTTTTTT
once | TRBJ2-1 | - | TRBV2 | CASKRGGEQFF | TGTGCCAGCAAAAGGGGGGGTGAGCAGTTCTTC
- | TRBJ2-3 | - | TRBV3-1/TRBV3-2 | CASSFGREYTQYF | TGTGCCAGCAGCTTCGGTCGGGAGTATACGCAGTATTTT
- | TRBJ1-5 | - | TRBV5-1 | CASSSGSNQPQHF | TGCGCCAGCAGCTCGGGAAGCAATCAGCCCCAGCATTTT
- | TRBJ2-3 | - | TRBV5-1 | CASSLGRVADTQYF | TGCGCCAGCAGCTTGGGCAGGGTGGCAGATACGCAGTATTTT
- | TRBJ2-7 | TRBD2 | TRBV5-6 | CASSLFSGRVYEQYF | TGTGCCAGCAGCTTGTTTAGCGGGAGGGTCTACGAGCAGTACTTC
few | TRBJ1-2 | - | TRBV7-8 | CASSPDITGYTF | TGTGCCAGCAGCCCGGACATCACTGGCTACACCTTC
few | TRBJ1-6 | - | TRBV5-1 | CASSLSPSRGSPLHF | TGCGCCAGCAGCTTGAGCCCCTCCAGAGGTTCACCCCTCCACTTT
few | TRBJ1-2 | - | TRBV19 | CASSSQGKNYGYTF | TGTGCCAGTAGTTCCCAGGGGAAAAACTATGGCTACACCTTC
- | TRBJ1-3 | - | TRBV6-5 | CASSLLDSGNTIYF | TGTGCCAGCAGTTTATTAGACTCTGGAAACACCATATATTTT
- | TRBJ2-1 | TRBD2 | TRBV7-3 | CASSLSEREGEQFF | TGTGCCAGCAGCTTAAGCGAGCGGGAGGGTGAGCAGTTCTTC
few | TRBJ2-1 | - | TRBV9 | CASSVEQGNEQFF | TGTGCCAGCAGCGTCGAGCAGGGCAATGAGCAGTTCTTC
few | TRBJ1-2 | TRBD1 | TRBV19 | CASSIGTAYGYTF | TGTGCCAGTAGTATCGGGACAGCCTATGGCTACACCTTC
- | TRBJ1-4 | TRBD1 | TRBV30 | CAWSVWGQGSEKLFF | TGTGCCTGGAGTGTATGGGGACAGGGGTCTGAAAAACTGTTTTTT
- | TRBJ2-7 | - | TRBV10-2 | CASSVTYEQYF | TGCGCCAGCAGTGTTACCTACGAGCAGTACTTC
- | TRBJ1-4 | - | TRBV7-2 | CASSLYAGEKLFF | TGTGCCAGCAGCTTGTACGCGGGAGAAAAACTGTTTTTT
- | TRBJ2-2 | - | TRBV9 | CASSAPSARLTGELFF | TGTGCCAGCAGCGCCCCCTCCGCTAGGCTCACCGGGGAGCTGTTTTTT
- | TRBJ1-3 | - | TRBV5-1 | CASSLDSIRNTIYF | TGCGCCAGCAGCTTGGACAGCATCAGAAACACCATATATTTT
- | TRBJ2-2 | - | TRBV19 | CASSIVSENTGELFF | TGTGCCAGTAGTATAGTGAGCGAGAACACCGGGGAGCTGTTTTTT
- | TRBJ1-1 | - | TRBV5-4 | CASSPGRTRDTEAFF | TGTGCCAGCAGCCCTGGACGGACTCGGGACACTGAAGCTTTCTTT
few | TRBJ1-1 | - | TRBV19 | CASKRRGEAFF | TGTGCCAGTAAAAGGCGGGGTGAAGCTTTCTTT
- | TRBJ1-2 | TRBD1 | TRBV18 | CASSPDRGFGYTF | TGTGCCAGCTCACCGGACAGGGGCTTTGGCTACACCTTC
- | TRBJ2-5 | TRBD1 | TRBV14 | CASSQDRGTVQETQYF | TGTGCCAGCAGCCAAGATCGTGGGACAGTCCAAGAGACCCAGTACTTC
- | TRBJ2-1 | TRBD2 | TRBV6-5 | CASSPQSGSNQFF | TGTGCCAGCAGTCCCCAGAGCGGGAGTAATCAGTTCTTC
- | TRBJ2-7 | - | TRBV3-1/TRBV3-2 | CASSQGLGKQYF | TGTGCCAGCAGCCAAGGATTGGGCAAGCAGTACTTC
once | TRBJ1-5 | - | TRBV19 | CASSIRTADHQPQHF | TGTGCCAGTAGTATTCGGACAGCGGACCATCAGCCCCAGCATTTT
- | TRBJ1-1 | - | TRBV30 | CAWRLTANTEAFF | TGTGCCTGGAGGCTGACAGCGAACACTGAAGCTTTCTTT
- | TRBJ1-1 | TRBD1 | TRBV5-1 | CASSRETGGNTEAFF | TGCGCCAGCAGCAGAGAGACAGGGGGCAACACTGAAGCTTTCTTT
once | TRBJ2-1 | - | TRBV3-1/TRBV3-2 | CASSQDDDIEQFF | TGTGCCAGCAGCCAAGATGATGACATAGAGCAGTTCTTC
- | TRBJ2-1 | - | TRBV5-5 | CASSLRTVNEQFF | TGTGCCAGCAGCTTACGGACAGTCAATGAGCAGTTCTTC
few | TRBJ1-1 | - | TRBV3-1/TRBV3-2 | CASSQTYTSNTEAFF | TGTGCCAGCAGCCAAACGTACACCTCGAACACTGAAGCTTTCTTT
once | TRBJ2-5 | TRBD1 | TRBV9 | CASSVSLKTGVGQETQYF | TGTGCCAGCAGCGTAAGTTTGAAAACAGGGGTTGGCCAAGAGACCCAGTACTTC
- | TRBJ2-5 | - | TRBV6-5 | CASSYSRAQETQYF | TGTGCCAGCAGTTATAGCAGGGCGCAAGAGACCCAGTACTTC
once | TRBJ1-1 | - | TRBV12-3/TRBV12-4 | CASSLDPQEGAFF | TGTGCCAGCAGTTTAGACCCCCAGGAGGGGGCTTTCTTT
once | TRBJ2-7 | - | TRBV28 | CASSPHTQGFGLTVF | TGTGCCAGCAGTCCCCACACACAGGGATTCGGGCTCACTGTTTTC
- | TRBJ2-5 | TRBD2 | TRBV28 | CASSNGGGETQYF | TGTGCCAGCAGTAACGGGGGGGGAGAGACCCAGTACTTC